Below are 9 T cell receptor beta chains sequenced from a single sample in a study of blood T cell repertoires in COVID-19. Method: immunoSEQ multiplex PCR; TCRdb's copy keeps in-frame clones and lacks some. Counted here are some 460,000 clones, 87% occurring once; the ten biggest clones make up approximately 2%. Sequenced: PBMCs or T cells enriched from blood (not recorded which). These receptors were taken from a young woman with acute COVID-19.

The rearrangement uses TRBV5-4 and TRBJ2-7; TRBD1 is a possible D gene (6 bases). Germline V gene sequence: CDR1 SGHNT, CDR2 YYREEE (reference sequence). The CDR3 length is 14 residues. The V end was cut by 7 bases, the J end by 1 base, with 15 bases between. The CDR3 loop is CASHTLDRSYEQYF. CDR3 sequence (DNA): TGTGCCAGCCACACACTGGACAGATCCTACGAGCAGTACTTC.

This clone was recorded a few times. The chain joins TRBV7-9 to TRBJ2-1; possible D gene TRBD2, 5 bases. This CDR3 has 12 amino acids. The germline V gene has CDR1 SEHNR and CDR2 FQNEAQ (reference sequence). Trimming cost V 5 bases and J 12 bases, with 14 bases left between them. The CDR3 spells CASSPIVRVQFF. The CDR3 DNA is TGTGCCAGCAGCCCCATCGTGAGGGTGCAGTTCTTC.

The chain combines TRBV27 with TRBJ1-1; possibly TRBD1 for D (5 bases). This CDR3 has 15 residues. Germline V gives CDR1 MNHEY, CDR2 SMNVEV (reference sequence). Trimming took 2 bases from V and 4 from J, leaving 14 bases between them. The CDR3 is CASSLTPGSGTEAFF. CDR3 DNA: TGTGCCAGCAGTTTAACCCCAGGGTCCGGCACTGAAGCTTTCTTT.

This rearrangement joins TRBV28 to TRBJ2-1; 7 bases line up with TRBD1. From germline, CDR1 is MDHEN and CDR2 SYDVKM. The length of the CDR3 is 14 residues. J gave up 1 base and V 7 bases, and 4 bases lay outside the gene matches. This chain's CDR3 is CASTRTGSYNEQFF. As DNA, the CDR3 is TGTGCCAGCACCAGGACAGGATCCTACAATGAGCAGTTCTTC.

This clone occurred a few times. This chain joins TRBV6-5 and TRBJ1-5; 9 nucleotides agree with TRBD1. The CDR3 is 14 amino acids. Looked up from germline, CDR1 is MNHEY and CDR2 is SVGAGI. Germline trimming cut 6 bases from V and 7 bases from J; bases unmatched to any gene: 7. Written as DNA, the CDR3 is TGTGCCAGCAGCAATGACAGGGGGAGACAGCCCCAGCATTTT. This codes for CASSNDRGRQPQHF.

The genes are TRBV5-6 and TRBJ1-6; D is unclear. This CDR3 is 15 amino acids long. The V gene lost 0 bases and the J gene lost 10 bases, with 14 bases spanning the gap. Per germline, CDR1 SGHDT and CDR2 YYEEEE. The DNA of the CDR3 is TGTGCCAGCAGCTTGGGCCAGACAAGTGGATCACCCCTCCACTTT. Its translation: CASSLGQTSGSPLHF. The full variable domain, in which reference TRBV5-6 and TRBJ1-6 provide the parts outside the CDR3, is DAGVTQSPTHLIKTRGQQVTLRCSPKSGHDTVSWYQQALGQGPQFIFQYYEEEERQRGNFPDRFSGHQFPNYSSELNVNALLLGDSALYLCASSLGQTSGSPLHFGNGTRLTVT.

As concerns this clone: This specimen includes other DNA sequences encoding the same CDR3. The V and J genes are TRBV6-1 and TRBJ1-2, with unresolved D. Germline CDR1 MNHNS, CDR2 SASEGT. V lost 2 bases to trimming and J lost 3 bases, with 7 bases between them. CDR3 size: 13 residues. CDR3 sequence reads: CASSEMADYGYTF. The CDR3 coding sequence is TGTGCCAGCAGTGAAATGGCAGACTATGGCTACACCTTC.

The gene calls are TRBV5-3 and TRBJ2-7; TRBD2 matches 13 bases. TRBV5-3 is assigned to the ORF class and has an uncertain function. V shed 0 bases and J 6 bases; nucleotides not matched to a gene: 12. The CDR3 consists of 18 residues. The CDR3 bases are TGTGCCAGAAGCTTGGGACTAGCGGGAGGTGTAGGTTTGGGCGAGCAGTACTTC. Amino acids: CARSLGLAGGVGLGEQYF.

This rearrangement joins TRBV21-1 to TRBJ2-7; TRBD2, the table's D call, was not compared with the DNA. TRBV21-1 is marked as a pseudogene. There are 15 residues in the CDR3. The CDR3 region is CAREIVAGVNYEQYF. The CDR3 bases are TGTGCCAGGGAGATAGTAGCGGGGGTGAACTACGAGCAGTACTTC.